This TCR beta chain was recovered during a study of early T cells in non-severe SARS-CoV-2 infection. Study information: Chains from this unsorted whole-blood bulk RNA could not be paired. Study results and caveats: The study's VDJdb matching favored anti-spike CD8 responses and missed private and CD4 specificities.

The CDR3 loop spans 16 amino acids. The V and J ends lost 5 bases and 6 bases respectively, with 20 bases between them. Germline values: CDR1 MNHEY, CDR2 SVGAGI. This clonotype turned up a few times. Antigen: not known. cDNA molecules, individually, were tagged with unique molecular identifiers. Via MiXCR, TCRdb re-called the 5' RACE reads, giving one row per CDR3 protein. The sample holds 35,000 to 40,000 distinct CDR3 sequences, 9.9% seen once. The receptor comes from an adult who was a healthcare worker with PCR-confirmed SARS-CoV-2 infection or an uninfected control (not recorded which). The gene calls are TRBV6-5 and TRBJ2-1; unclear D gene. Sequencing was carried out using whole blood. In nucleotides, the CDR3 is TGTGCCAGCAGTCCCCAGGTCGATCCCCGGACCAATGAGCAGTTCTTC. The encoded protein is CASSPQVDPRTNEQFF.